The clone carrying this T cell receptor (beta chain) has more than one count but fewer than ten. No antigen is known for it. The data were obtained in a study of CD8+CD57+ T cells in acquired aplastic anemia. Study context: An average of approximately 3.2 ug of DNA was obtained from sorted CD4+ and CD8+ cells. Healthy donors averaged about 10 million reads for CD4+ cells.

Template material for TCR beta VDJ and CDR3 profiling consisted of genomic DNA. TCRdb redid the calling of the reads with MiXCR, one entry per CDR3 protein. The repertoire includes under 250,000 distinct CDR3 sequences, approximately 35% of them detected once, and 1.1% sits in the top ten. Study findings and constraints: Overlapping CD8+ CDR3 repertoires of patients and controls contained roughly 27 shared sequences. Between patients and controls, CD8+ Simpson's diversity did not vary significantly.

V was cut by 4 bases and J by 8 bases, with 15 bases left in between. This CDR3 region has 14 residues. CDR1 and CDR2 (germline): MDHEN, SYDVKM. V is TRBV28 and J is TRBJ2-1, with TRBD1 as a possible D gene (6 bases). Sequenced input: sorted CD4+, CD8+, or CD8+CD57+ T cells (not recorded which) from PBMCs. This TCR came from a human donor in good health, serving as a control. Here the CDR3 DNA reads TGTGCCAGCAGTTCTACCGGGACAATTGATGAGCAGTTCTTC. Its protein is CASSSTGTIDEQFF.